This T cell receptor beta chain was sequenced in a study of T cells in Graves' hyperthyroidism and ophthalmopathy. RNA transcripts provided the source from which TCR beta CDR3 regions were amplified. With the HTBI primer set, the TCR CDR3 went through a first round of RT-PCR. TCRdb reanalysed the multiplex PCR reads using MiXCR and keeps one entry per CDR3 protein. The table lists a few hundred thousand distinct CDR3 sequences, roughly 14% of them singletons. Points from the study as a whole: Ophthalmopathy was predicted by the model a median of 6.5 months ahead of onset.

The CDR3 is 15 residues long. Trimming left V 0 bases short and J 5 bases short, with 15 bases between. Germline CDR1 is SGHRS and CDR2 is YFSETQ. A roughly 9.7 ml volume of fresh peripheral blood provided the PBMCs. This clonotype has more than one count but fewer than ten. Its antigen is still unknown. Source material: blood. The source is a woman under 30 with Graves' hyperthyroidism. The chain employs TRBV5-1 and TRBJ2-7, with D uncertain. CDR3: CASSLEARTFHEQYF. The CDR3 DNA follows: TGCGCCAGCAGCTTGGAGGCCAGAACTTTTCACGAGCAGTACTTC.